This TCR beta chain emerged from a study of beta chain features in type 1 diabetes. General study results and limits: Patients and controls would share equally any PCR tilt toward shorter templates. Any HLA type influence on TCRB rearrangement was left unresolved here.

Trimming took 4 bases from V and 7 from J; bases not matched to a gene: 11. CDR1 is SGDLS and CDR2 is YYNGEE in the germline V gene. The CDR3 runs to 16 residues. Expressed TCRB transcripts were sequenced because the isolated RNA had all been reverse transcribed beforehand. The read count averaged about 3.57 million across naive, central memory and regulatory T cell samples. Sequencing was performed with immunoSEQ multiplex PCR; in TCRdb, only in-frame clones are kept and a portion is missing. The table has 970,000 or so clones, 17% seen once; the top ten hold 0.02% to 0.025%. Worth noting for this clone: Its antigen is currently unknown.

Sequencing was done on a sample of naive CD4+ T cells from blood. The chain has TRBV9 and TRBJ2-7; 13 nucleotides agree with TRBD2. The TCR comes from a young woman in good health. This CDR3 is CASSPKSGTSGIEQYF. In DNA form, the CDR3 reads TGTGCCAGCAGCCCCAAGTCCGGGACTAGCGGGATTGAGCAGTACTTC.